This T cell receptor (beta chain) was identified during a study of CD8+ T cells in alopecia areata. RNA extraction was followed by reverse transcription into cDNA, which acted as the sequencing template. TCRdb keeps only in-frame clones here, not all; method: immunoSEQ multiplex PCR. Of roughly 180,000 clones in the sample, roughly 63% were seen once. General study results and limits: Sequencing of scalp samples also captures resident alphabeta T cells of normal skin. Although TCR sharing was seen in mice, sharing across patients was less clear, possibly for HLA-related reasons. Researchers report lesional scalp, most notably alopecia totalis/universalis, outstripped normal scalp in clonality.

CDR1 is SQVTM, CDR2 ANQGSEA, per germline. The CDR3 has 10 residues. As for this clone: The antigen is not known.

This sequence joins TRBV29-1 and TRBJ1-2; D call uncertain. The material was CD4+ T cells sorted from blood, obtained at week 0. The clonotype originates from a human donor with alopecia areata. CDR3 sequence (DNA): TGCAAGATTTCTAACTATGGCTACACCTTC. Its protein is CKISNYGYTF.